The 10 T cell receptor beta chains reported below all come from one sample, sequenced in a study of brain metastases from non-small cell lung cancer. Assay used: immunoSEQ multiplex PCR; TCRdb lists only in-frame clones, some missing. The sample has approximately 1,500 clones, about four fifths seen once. The sequenced sample consisted of tumor-adjacent normal tissue. These receptors were obtained from a donor at least 40 years old with non-small cell lung cancer.

V gene TRBV12-5 combines with J gene TRBJ2-5; D may be TRBD2 (6 bases). Germline CDR1 is LGHNT and CDR2 is FRNRAP. The CDR3 has 14 residues. V was clipped by 0 bases and J by 6 bases, with 11 bases between them. Here the CDR3 reads CASGLVWDLKTQYF. CDR3 sequence (DNA): TGTGCTAGTGGTTTGGTTTGGGACTTAAAGACCCAGTACTTC.

The chain is built from TRBV7-9 and TRBJ2-3; possible D gene TRBD1, 5 bases. The CDR3 length is 15 residues. V shed 5 bases and J shed 0 bases, with 12 bases lying between them. In germline, CDR1 is SEHNR, CDR2 FQNEAQ (reference sequence). The CDR3 sequence: CASSLQGESTDTQYF. The CDR3 DNA follows: TGTGCCAGCAGCCTTCAGGGCGAGAGCACAGATACGCAGTATTTT.

Here the CDR3 DNA reads TGTGCCAGCAGCCGGACTAGCGGGAGAGGCGCCGGGGAGCTGTTTTTT. Its translation: CASSRTSGRGAGELFF. V is TRBV11-1 and J is TRBJ2-2, with 13 positions matching TRBD2. This CDR3 is 16 amino acids long. In germline, CDR1 is SGHAT, CDR2 FQDESV (reference sequence). J lost 6 bases, V lost 5 bases, and 6 bases had no gene match.

This rearrangement joins TRBV9 to TRBJ2-1; 7 bases match TRBD2. The CDR3 runs 15 residues. V was clipped by 0 bases and J by 2 bases; unmatched bases: 2. The V gene's germline CDR1 is SGDLS and CDR2 YYNGEE. CDR3 nucleotides: TGTGCCAGCAGCGTAGATAGCGGGCCCTACAATGAGCAGTTCTTC. Protein sequence: CASSVDSGPYNEQFF.

The J gene is TRBJ1-5, the V gene TRBV28, with TRBD1 identical over 7 bases. V trimming: 5 bases; J trimming: 7 bases; junction bases outside the gene matches: 8. This CDR3 has 14 residues. Germline V gene lookup returns CDR1 MDHEN and CDR2 SYDVKM. For the CDR3, the DNA is TGTGCCAGCAGTCAGGGGGGTTCCGGACAGCCCCAGCATTTT. Translation gives CASSQGGSGQPQHF.

The V gene is TRBV15, the J gene TRBJ1-4; unclear D gene. The CDR3 sequence is 15 residues long. CDR1 is LNHNV, CDR2 YYDKDF, per germline (reference sequence). V lost 1 base, J lost 0 bases, and 6 bases lay in between. The CDR3: CATSRVQATNEKLFF. The CDR3 DNA reads as TGTGCCACCAGCAGAGTCCAGGCAACTAATGAAAAACTGTTTTTT.

As for this clone: The junction and the germline gene differ at one end; a read error may be behind it. Other DNA variants within this sample encode the same CDR3. The chain recombines TRBV7-8 with TRBJ2-7; perhaps TRBD1 as D (7 bases). CDR1 is SGHVS, CDR2 FQNEAQ, per germline. The CDR3 has 14 residues. CDR3 bases: TGTGCCAGCAGCTTAGGGCAGGGGGGATTCGAGCAGTATTTC. This encodes CASSLGQGGFEQYF.

The J gene is TRBJ2-3, the V gene TRBV24-1; the match to TRBD2 covers 7 bases. V shed 10 bases, J shed 0 bases, and the junction held 6 bases outside the gene matches. This CDR3 region has 14 residues. CDR1 is KGHDR and CDR2 is SFDVKD in the germline V gene. CDR3 in DNA: TGTGCCACTAGAAGCGGGGCTAGCACAGATACGCAGTATTTT. Translated: CATRSGASTDTQYF.

J is TRBJ2-7 and V is TRBV9; 7 positions match TRBD2. Germline CDR1 reads SGDLS; CDR2 reads YYNGEE. The CDR3 consists of 17 residues. With V trimmed by 4 bases and J by 2 bases, 15 bases remained unmatched. The CDR3 sequence: CASSPAPGTNGTYEQYF. DNA for the CDR3: TGTGCCAGCAGCCCCGCCCCCGGGACTAACGGGACCTACGAGCAGTACTTC.

The chain combines TRBV3-1 (or the pseudogene TRBV3-2) with TRBJ1-4, with no clear D. V dropped 0 bases and J dropped 7 bases, with 18 bases sitting between them. CDR1 and CDR2 from the germline V gene are LGHDT and YNNKEL (reference sequence). The length of the CDR3 is 17 residues. CDR3 DNA: TGTGCCAGCAGCCAAGATCGCGATGGAGGGTGGAGTGAAAAACTGTTTTTT. Protein: CASSQDRDGGWSEKLFF.